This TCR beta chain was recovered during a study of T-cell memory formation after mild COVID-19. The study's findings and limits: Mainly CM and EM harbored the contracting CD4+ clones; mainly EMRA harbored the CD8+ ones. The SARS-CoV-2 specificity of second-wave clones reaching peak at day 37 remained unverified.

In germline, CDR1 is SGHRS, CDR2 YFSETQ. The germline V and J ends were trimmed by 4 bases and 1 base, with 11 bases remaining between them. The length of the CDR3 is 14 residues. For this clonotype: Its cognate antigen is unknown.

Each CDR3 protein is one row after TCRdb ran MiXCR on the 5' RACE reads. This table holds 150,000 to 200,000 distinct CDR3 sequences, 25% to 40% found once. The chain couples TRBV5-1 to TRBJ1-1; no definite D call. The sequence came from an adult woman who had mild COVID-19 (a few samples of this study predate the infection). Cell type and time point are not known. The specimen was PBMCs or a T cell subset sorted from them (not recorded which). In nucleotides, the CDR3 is TGCGCCAGCAGCCGATACACCTCGAACACTGAAGCTTTCTTT. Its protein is CASSRYTSNTEAFF.